The sequence of this T cell receptor (beta chain) was determined in a study of blood T cell repertoires in COVID-19. Per the original data handling: Amplification from reference gene primers served as the basis for estimated nucleated cell counts. The repertoire was sequenced with immunoSEQ multiplex PCR; TCRdb's copy has only in-frame clones and lacks some. V, J and clone size were drawn from that table, and D and trimming were deduced from the DNA. The data hold roughly 120,000 clones, with approximately 74% observed a single time. V lost 7 bases and J lost 5; bases outside the gene matches: 2. CDR1 KGHDR and CDR2 SFDVKD come from the germline V gene. The CDR3 sequence is 13 residues long. Patients at the Seattle site were enrolled during active infection and followed longitudinally.

The sequence was obtained from a man older than 75 with COVID-19, enrolled during active disease. The chain uses TRBV24-1 and TRBJ1-4; TRBD1 agrees at 8 bases. Sequenced: peripheral blood. CDR3 protein: CATSRQGNEKLFF. The CDR3 coding sequence is TGTGCCACCAGCAGACAGGGGAATGAAAAACTGTTTTTT.